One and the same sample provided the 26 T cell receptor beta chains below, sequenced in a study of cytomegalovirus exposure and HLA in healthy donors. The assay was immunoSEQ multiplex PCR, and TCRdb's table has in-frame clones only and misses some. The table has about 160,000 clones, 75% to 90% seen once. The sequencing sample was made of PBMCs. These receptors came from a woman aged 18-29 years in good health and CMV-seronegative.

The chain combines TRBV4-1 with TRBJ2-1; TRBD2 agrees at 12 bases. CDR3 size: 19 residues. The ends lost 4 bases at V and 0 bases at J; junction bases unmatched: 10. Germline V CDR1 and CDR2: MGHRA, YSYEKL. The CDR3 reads CASSPRTSGILSSYNEQFF. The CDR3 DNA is TGCGCCAGCAGCCCGAGGACTAGCGGGATACTTAGCTCCTACAATGAGCAGTTCTTC.

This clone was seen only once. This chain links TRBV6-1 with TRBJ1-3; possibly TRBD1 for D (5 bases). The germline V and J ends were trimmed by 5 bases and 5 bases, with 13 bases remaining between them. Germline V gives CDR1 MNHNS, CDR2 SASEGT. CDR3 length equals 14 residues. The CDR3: CASSIGAGRNTIYF. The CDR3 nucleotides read TGTGCCAGCAGTATTGGGGCCGGGCGAAACACCATATATTTT.

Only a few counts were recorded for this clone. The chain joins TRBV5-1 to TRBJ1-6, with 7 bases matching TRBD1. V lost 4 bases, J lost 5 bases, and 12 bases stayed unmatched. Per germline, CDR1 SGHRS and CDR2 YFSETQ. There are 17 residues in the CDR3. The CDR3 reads CASSPGPQGIDNSPLHF. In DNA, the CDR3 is TGCGCCAGCAGCCCCGGGCCACAGGGGATTGATAATTCACCCCTCCACTTT.

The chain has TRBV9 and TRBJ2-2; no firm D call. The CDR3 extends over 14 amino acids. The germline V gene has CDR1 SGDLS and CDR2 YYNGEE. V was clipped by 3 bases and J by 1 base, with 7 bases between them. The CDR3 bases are TGTGCCAGCAGCGCCCCCAGGAACACCGGGGAGCTGTTTTTT. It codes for CASSAPRNTGELFF. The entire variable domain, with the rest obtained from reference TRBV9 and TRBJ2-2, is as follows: DSGVTQTPKHLITATGQRVTLRCSPRSGDLSVYWYQQSLDQGLQFLIQYYNGEERAKGNILERFSAQQFPDLHSELNLSSLELGDSALYFCASSAPRNTGELFFGEGSRLTVL.

CDR3 DNA sequence: TGTGCCAGCAGTCCCACTAGCACCATTTATGGCTACACCTTC. The encoded protein is CASSPTSTIYGYTF. J is TRBJ1-2 and V is TRBV27; D uncertain. V was pared by 5 bases and J by 5 bases, with 15 bases between. There are 14 residues in the CDR3. Germline-derived CDR1 and CDR2 are MNHEY and SMNVEV (reference sequence).

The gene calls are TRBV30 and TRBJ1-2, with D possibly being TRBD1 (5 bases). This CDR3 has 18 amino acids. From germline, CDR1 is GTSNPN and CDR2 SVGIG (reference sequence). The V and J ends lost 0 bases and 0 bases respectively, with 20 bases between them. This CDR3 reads CAWSVRLRVGRANYGYTF. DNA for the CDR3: TGTGCCTGGAGTGTACGTCTCAGGGTCGGGCGAGCTAACTATGGCTACACCTTC.

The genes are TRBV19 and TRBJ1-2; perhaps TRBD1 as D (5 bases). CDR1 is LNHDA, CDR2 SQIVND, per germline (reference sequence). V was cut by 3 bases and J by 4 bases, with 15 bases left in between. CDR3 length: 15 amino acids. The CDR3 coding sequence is TGTGCCAGTAGTATGCAAACAGGAATAGGCTATGGCTACACCTTC. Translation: CASSMQTGIGYGYTF. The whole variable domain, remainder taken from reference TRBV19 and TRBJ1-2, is DGGITQSPKYLFRKEGQNVTLSCEQNLNHDAMYWYRQDPGQGLRLIYYSQIVNDFQKGDIAEGYSVSREKKESFPLTVTSAQKNPTAFYLCASSMQTGIGYGYTFGSGTRLTVV.

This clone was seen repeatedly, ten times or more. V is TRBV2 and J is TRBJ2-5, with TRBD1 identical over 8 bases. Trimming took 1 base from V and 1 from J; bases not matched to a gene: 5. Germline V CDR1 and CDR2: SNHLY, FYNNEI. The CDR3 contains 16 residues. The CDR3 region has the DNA TGTGCCAGCAGTGAAGGGACAGGGAGCCCCCAAGAGACCCAGTACTTC. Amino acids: CASSEGTGSPQETQYF.

The CDR3 DNA sequence: TGTGCCAGCAGCACGGAGTGGACAGGGGGCAGGGAGACCCAGTACTTC. This codes for CASSTEWTGGRETQYF. V and J are TRBV11-3 and TRBJ2-5; 11 nucleotides match TRBD1. The V segment lost 5 bases and the J segment 5 bases; nucleotides outside the gene matches: 10. The V gene's germline CDR1 is SGHNT and CDR2 YENEEA. The CDR3 is 16 amino acids. The full variable domain, rest sourced from reference TRBV11-3 and TRBJ2-5, is EAGVVQSPRYKIIEKKQPVAFWCNPISGHNTLYWYLQNLGQGPELLIRYENEEAVDDSQLPKDRFSAERLKGVDSTLKIQPAELGDSAVYLCASSTEWTGGRETQYFGPGTRLLVL.

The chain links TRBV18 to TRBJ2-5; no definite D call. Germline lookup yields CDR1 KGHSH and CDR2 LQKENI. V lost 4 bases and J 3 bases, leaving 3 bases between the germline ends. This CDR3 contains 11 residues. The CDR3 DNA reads TGTGCCAGCTCACTAGAAGAGACCCAGTACTTC. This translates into CASSLEETQYF.

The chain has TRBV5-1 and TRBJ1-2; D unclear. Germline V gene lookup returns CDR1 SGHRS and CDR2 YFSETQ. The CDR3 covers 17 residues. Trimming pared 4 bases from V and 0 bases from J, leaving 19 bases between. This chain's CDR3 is CASSLVVPGIPNYGYTF. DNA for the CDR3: TGCGCCAGCAGCCTGGTGGTTCCAGGCATCCCTAACTATGGCTACACCTTC.

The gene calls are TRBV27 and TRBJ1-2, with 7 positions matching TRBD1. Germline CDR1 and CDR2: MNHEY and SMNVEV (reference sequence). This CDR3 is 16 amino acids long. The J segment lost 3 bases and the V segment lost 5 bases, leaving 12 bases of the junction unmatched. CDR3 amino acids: CASSPDGQAYYYGYTF. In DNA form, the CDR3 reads TGTGCCAGCAGTCCTGACGGACAGGCGTACTACTATGGCTACACCTTC.

The DNA for the CDR3 is TGTGCCAGCAGCTTGGGCTCCCAGGGGGCTAAGAAGGATCAGCCCCAGCATTTT. Protein sequence: CASSLGSQGAKKDQPQHF. This rearrangement joins TRBV5-6 to TRBJ1-5; the match to TRBD1 covers 8 bases. V was clipped by 0 bases and J by 5 bases; unmatched bases: 13. The CDR3 is made up of 18 amino acids. Germline CDR1 is SGHDT and CDR2 is YYEEEE.

The CDR3 DNA is TGTGCCAGCAGCGCCCCACAGGGGCGCTACGAGCAGTACTTC. Translating it yields CASSAPQGRYEQYF. The gene calls are TRBV7-2 and TRBJ2-7, with TRBD1 matching 7 bases. CDR1 is SGHTA and CDR2 is FQGNSA in the germline V gene. V lost 5 bases, J lost 3 bases, and 7 bases stayed unmatched. The CDR3 is made up of 14 amino acids. Using reference TRBV7-2 and TRBJ2-7 for the parts outside the CDR3, the full variable domain is GAGVSQSPSNKVTEKGKDVELRCDPISGHTALYWYRQSLGQGLEFLIYFQGNSAPDKSGLPSDRFSAERTGGSVSTLTIQRTQQEDSAVYLCASSAPQGRYEQYFGPGTRLTVT.

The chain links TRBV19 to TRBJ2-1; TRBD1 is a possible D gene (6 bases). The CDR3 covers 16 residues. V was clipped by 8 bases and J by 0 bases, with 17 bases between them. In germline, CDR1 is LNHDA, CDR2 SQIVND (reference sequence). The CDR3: CASCRSGQSSYNEQFF. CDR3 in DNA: TGTGCCAGTTGTAGAAGCGGACAGAGCTCCTACAATGAGCAGTTCTTC.

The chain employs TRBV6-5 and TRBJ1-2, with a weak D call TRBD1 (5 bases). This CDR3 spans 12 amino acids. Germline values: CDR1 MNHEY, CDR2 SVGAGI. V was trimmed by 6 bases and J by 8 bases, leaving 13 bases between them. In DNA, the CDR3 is TGTGCCAGCAGCCGCGCAGGGAACGGCTACACCTTC. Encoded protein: CASSRAGNGYTF.

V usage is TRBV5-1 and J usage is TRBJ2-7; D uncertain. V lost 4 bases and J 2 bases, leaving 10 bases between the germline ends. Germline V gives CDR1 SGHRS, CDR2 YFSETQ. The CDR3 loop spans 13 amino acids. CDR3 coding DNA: TGCGCCAGCAGCGTAGGAGAAGCCTACGAGCAGTACTTC. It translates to CASSVGEAYEQYF.

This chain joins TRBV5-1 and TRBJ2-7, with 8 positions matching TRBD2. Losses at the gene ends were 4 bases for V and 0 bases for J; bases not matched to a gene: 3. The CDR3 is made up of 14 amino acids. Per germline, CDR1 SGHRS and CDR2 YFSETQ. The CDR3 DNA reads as TGCGCCAGCAGCCCCGGGACTAGCTCCTACGAGCAGTACTTC. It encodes CASSPGTSSYEQYF.

The chain's CDR3 is CASSDRGLGGYTF. In nucleotides, the CDR3 is TGTGCCAGTAGTGACAGGGGTCTGGGCGGCTACACCTTC. The V call is TRBV19, the J call TRBJ1-2; 8 bases line up with TRBD1. Germline-derived CDR1 and CDR2 are LNHDA and SQIVND (reference sequence). V lost 5 bases and J lost 8; bases outside the gene matches: 7. The CDR3 sequence is 13 residues long.

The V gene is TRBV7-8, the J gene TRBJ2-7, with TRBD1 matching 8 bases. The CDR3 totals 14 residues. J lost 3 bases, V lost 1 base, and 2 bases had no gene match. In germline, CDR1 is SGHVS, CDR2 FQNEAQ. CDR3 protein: CASSLVDRGYEQYF. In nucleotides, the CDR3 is TGTGCCAGCAGCTTAGTTGACAGGGGCTACGAGCAGTACTTC.

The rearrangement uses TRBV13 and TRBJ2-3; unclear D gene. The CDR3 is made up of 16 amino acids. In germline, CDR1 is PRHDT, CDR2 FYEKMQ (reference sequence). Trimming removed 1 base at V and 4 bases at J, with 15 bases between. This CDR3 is CASSLVRSRAPDTQYF. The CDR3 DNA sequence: TGTGCCAGCAGCTTAGTCCGTAGCCGCGCCCCAGATACGCAGTATTTT.

CDR3 sequence: CASSLVQGWYEQYF. The DNA of the CDR3 is TGTGCCAGCAGCTTAGTACAGGGCTGGTACGAGCAGTACTTC. The chain joins TRBV7-9 to TRBJ2-7; the D gene is possibly TRBD1 (6 bases). The CDR3 has 14 amino acids. CDR1 is SEHNR and CDR2 is FQNEAQ in the germline V gene (reference sequence). Trimming stripped 1 base from V and 4 bases from J, with 11 bases between.

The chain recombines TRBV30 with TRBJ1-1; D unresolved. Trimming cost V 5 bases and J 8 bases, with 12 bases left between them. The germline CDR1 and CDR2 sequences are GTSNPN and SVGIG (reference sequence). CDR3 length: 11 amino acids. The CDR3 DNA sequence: TGTGCCTGGGGTCGAGCTGAGGAAGCTTTCTTT. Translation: CAWGRAEEAFF. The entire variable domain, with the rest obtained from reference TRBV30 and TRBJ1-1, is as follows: SQTIHQWPATLVQPVGSPLSLECTVEGTSNPNLYWYRQAAGRGLQLLFYSVGIGQISSEVPQNLSASRPQDRQFILSSKKLLLSDSGFYLCAWGRAEEAFFGQGTRLTVV.

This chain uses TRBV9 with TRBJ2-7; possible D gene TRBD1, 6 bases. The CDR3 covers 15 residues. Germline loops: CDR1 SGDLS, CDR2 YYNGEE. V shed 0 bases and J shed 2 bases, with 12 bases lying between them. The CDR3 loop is CASSVDWGPAYEQYF. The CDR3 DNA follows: TGTGCCAGCAGCGTAGATTGGGGGCCAGCCTACGAGCAGTACTTC.

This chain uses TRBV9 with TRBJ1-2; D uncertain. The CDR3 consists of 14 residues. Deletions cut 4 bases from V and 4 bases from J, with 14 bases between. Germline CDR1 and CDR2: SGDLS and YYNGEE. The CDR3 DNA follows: TGTGCCAGCAGCTTGCTGACGGGGAGCTATGGCTACACCTTC. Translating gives CASSLLTGSYGYTF.

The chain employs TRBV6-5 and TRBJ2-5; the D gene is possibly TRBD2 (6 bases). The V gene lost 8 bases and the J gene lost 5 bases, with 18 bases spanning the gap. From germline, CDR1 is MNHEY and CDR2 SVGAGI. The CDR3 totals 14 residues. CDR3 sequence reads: CASSPGRIRETQYF. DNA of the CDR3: TGTGCCAGCTCGCCAGGGAGGATAAGGGAGACCCAGTACTTC.